A selection of T cell receptor beta chains follows, all from one sample in a study of blood T cells in healthy people across ages. TCRdb analysed the 5' RACE reads with MiXCR anew, one entry per CDR3 protein. The table shows fewer than 950,000 distinct CDR3 sequences, with roughly 34% occurring only once. The sequenced sample was blood. These receptors all stem from a man between 18 and 35 years old in good health. CDR3s include the opening cysteine and the closing phenylalanine or tryptophan. A D gene is named only where the DNA matches it firmly. A row's size may be missing; if present it is once, few, many or a size class.

DNA: TGTGCCAGCAGTTTAAGGGGGCACACCGGGGAGCTGTTTTTT
CDR3: CASSLRGHTGELFF
size: few
D: TRBD1
J: TRBJ2-2
V: TRBV12-3/TRBV12-4

DNA: TGTGCCAGCAGCTTAGGCAGGGGGCTTATGGGCTACACCTTC
CDR3: CASSLGRGLMGYTF
size: NA
D: TRBD1
J: TRBJ1-2
V: TRBV7-2

DNA: TGTGCCAGCAGCCAAGTGGGCGGTCTTAGCGGGGGCTACAATGAGCAGTTCTTC
CDR3: CASSQVGGLSGGYNEQFF
size: NA
D: TRBD2
J: TRBJ2-1
V: TRBV3-1

DNA: TGCGCCAGCAGTTTATTTCGGGGGGCAGATACGCAGTATTTT
CDR3: CASSLFRGADTQYF
size: few
D: TRBD2
J: TRBJ2-3
V: TRBV5-1

DNA: TGTGCCAGCAGTTACTCGAGGGCAGACAGGGTCGGGCAGTATTTT
CDR3: CASSYSRADRVGQYF
size: NA
D: TRBD1
J: TRBJ2-3
V: TRBV6-5

DNA: TGCAGTGCAACCCTCGGGGCTAGCGGCGACAATGAGCAGTTCTTC
CDR3: CSATLGASGDNEQFF
size: many
D: TRBD2
J: TRBJ2-1
V: TRBV20-1

DNA: TGTGCTAGTGGTTCCCAAGGGGGTGGTGGCTACACCTTC
CDR3: CASGSQGGGGYTF
size: many
D: NA
J: TRBJ1-2
V: TRBV12-5

DNA: TGCGCCAGCAGCCGGACCCTTGGGACCCAGGTCACAGATACGCAGTATTTT
CDR3: CASSRTLGTQVTDTQYF
size: few
D: NA
J: TRBJ2-3
V: TRBV5-1

DNA: TGTGCCAGCAGCTTTTCCGCGGTCCGTTACACCGGGGAGCTGTTTTTT
CDR3: CASSFSAVRYTGELFF
size: few
D: NA
J: TRBJ2-2
V: TRBV7-2

DNA: TGTGCCAGCAGCTTTGTTGACAGCTATGGCTACACCTTC
CDR3: CASSFVDSYGYTF
size: NA
D: NA
J: TRBJ1-2
V: TRBV7-9

DNA: TGTGCCAGCAGATACACCGACAGGGACCAAGAGACCCAGTACTTC
CDR3: CASRYTDRDQETQYF
size: many
D: TRBD1
J: TRBJ2-5
V: TRBV12-3/TRBV12-4

DNA: TGCAGTGCTAGAGCTATCGGCGGCGATAATTCACCCCTCCACTTT
CDR3: CSARAIGGDNSPLHF
size: NA
D: NA
J: TRBJ1-6
V: TRBV20-1

DNA: TGCGCCAGCAGCCAAGACCGGACGAAAACCTACGAGCAGTACTTC
CDR3: CASSQDRTKTYEQYF
size: NA
D: NA
J: TRBJ2-7
V: TRBV4-1

DNA: TGTGCCAGCAGCCTAAGGGGGGCTTTCTTT
CDR3: CASSLRGAFF
size: few
D: NA
J: TRBJ1-1
V: TRBV12-3/TRBV12-4

DNA: TGTGCCACCAGTGACGGTCGGACGGGCTATGGCTACACCTTC
CDR3: CATSDGRTGYGYTF
size: NA
D: NA
J: TRBJ1-2
V: TRBV24-1

DNA: TGTGCCAGCAGTCCCGAAGCCCGGGGGACCAAAAACATTCAGTACTTC
CDR3: CASSPEARGTKNIQYF
size: few
D: NA
J: TRBJ2-4
V: TRBV2

DNA: TGTGCCAGCAGCCAAGTGCCTCTAGCGACACACGAGCAGTACTTC
CDR3: CASSQVPLATHEQYF
size: NA
D: NA
J: TRBJ2-7
V: TRBV3-1

DNA: TGCGCCAGCAGCCAAGACCCCGGGGGCCATCCCTCTGGAAACACCATATATTTT
CDR3: CASSQDPGGHPSGNTIYF
size: NA
D: NA
J: TRBJ1-3
V: TRBV4-1

DNA: TGTGCCAGCAGCTTAAACTCCGGGACAGGGTATATCGGGGAGCTGTTTTTT
CDR3: CASSLNSGTGYIGELFF
size: NA
D: TRBD1
J: TRBJ2-2
V: TRBV7-9

DNA: TGTGCCAGCAGACTCGACCCGAGCTCCTACAATGAGCAGTTCTTC
CDR3: CASRLDPSSYNEQFF
size: few
D: NA
J: TRBJ2-1
V: TRBV4-2

DNA: TGCGCCAGCAGCCAAGGATGGGGGAGGGTCGGCGACGAGCAGTACTTC
CDR3: CASSQGWGRVGDEQYF
size: NA
D: TRBD2
J: TRBJ2-7
V: TRBV4-1

DNA: TGTGCCAGCAGCTTAATCGTGGGGCTGGGTGGCGGACGCTCCTACAATGAGCAGTTCTTC
CDR3: CASSLIVGLGGGRSYNEQFF
size: NA
D: NA
J: TRBJ2-1
V: TRBV7-9

DNA: TGTGCCACCAGCAGAGATTTAGGAGGAGGGGTCGCTAACGATGGCTACACCTTC
CDR3: CATSRDLGGGVANDGYTF
size: NA
D: NA
J: TRBJ1-2
V: TRBV15

DNA: TGTGCCAGCTCTCTCACTAGCGGACTATACAATGAGCAGTTCTTC
CDR3: CASSLTSGLYNEQFF
size: NA
D: TRBD2
J: TRBJ2-1
V: TRBV18

DNA: TGTGCCAGCAGTTTGATCCCCGGGACAGGGTTTTATGGCTACACCTTC
CDR3: CASSLIPGTGFYGYTF
size: many
D: TRBD1
J: TRBJ1-2
V: TRBV7-2

DNA: TGTGCCAGCAGCCTTCAAGGGGAGGGTGAGCAGTTCTTC
CDR3: CASSLQGEGEQFF
size: few
D: TRBD2
J: TRBJ2-1
V: TRBV3-1

DNA: TGTGCCAGCAGGTTGGGAGTGATGCAGCCCCAGCATTTT
CDR3: CASRLGVMQPQHF
size: once
D: NA
J: TRBJ1-5
V: TRBV7-8

DNA: TGTGCCAGCAGCGCACAGGGGGATGGAAACACCATATATTTT
CDR3: CASSAQGDGNTIYF
size: NA
D: TRBD1
J: TRBJ1-3
V: TRBV7-2

DNA: TGTGCCAGCAGTGAGCCGGGACACGAGCAGTGCTTC
CDR3: CASSEPGHEQCF
size: NA
D: NA
J: TRBJ2-1
V: TRBV25-1

DNA: TGTGCCAGCAGTTTAGTCTCATGGGGCAGCTATGGCTACACCTTC
CDR3: CASSLVSWGSYGYTF
size: few
D: NA
J: TRBJ1-2
V: TRBV12-3/TRBV12-4

DNA: TGTGCCAGCAGCTTAAAGGGTCGAAGAGTTGAGAGTGAGCAGTTCTTC
CDR3: CASSLKGRRVESEQFF
size: few
D: NA
J: TRBJ2-1
V: TRBV7-3

DNA: TGTGCCAGCAGCGTAGTAGGGCATGAGCAGTTCTTC
CDR3: CASSVVGHEQFF
size: NA
D: NA
J: TRBJ2-1
V: TRBV9

DNA: TGCAGTGCTAGAGCTCGGCCAGGCAGGGGGCATTACTACACTGAAGCTTTCTTT
CDR3: CSARARPGRGHYYTEAFF
size: NA
D: TRBD1
J: TRBJ1-1
V: TRBV20-1

DNA: TGTGCCAGCAGTGAATTCCTGGGCCTCTCTGGGGCCAACGTCCTGACTTTC
CDR3: CASSEFLGLSGANVLTF
size: NA
D: NA
J: TRBJ2-6
V: TRBV28

DNA: TGTGCCAGCAGCTTAAACGGGCGGGGGATTAGCAATGAGCAGTTCTTC
CDR3: CASSLNGRGISNEQFF
size: NA
D: TRBD2
J: TRBJ2-1
V: TRBV7-3

DNA: TGTGCCAGCAGTCTCGGGACGGCGGGTTACAATGAGCAGTACTTC
CDR3: CASSLGTAGYNEQYF
size: NA
D: NA
J: TRBJ2-7
V: TRBV12-3/TRBV12-4

DNA: TGTGCCAGCAGTTACAAGCATACCCAGTACTTC
CDR3: CASSYKHTQYF
size: few
D: NA
J: TRBJ2-5
V: TRBV6-6

DNA: TGCAGTGCGGGGGGGTCGGCCACCGGGGAGCTGTTTTTT
CDR3: CSAGGSATGELFF
size: NA
D: TRBD2
J: TRBJ2-2
V: TRBV20-1

DNA: TGTGCCAGCAGCCCCGACAGGGGGGAGTTTAGCGAGCAGTACTTC
CDR3: CASSPDRGEFSEQYF
size: many
D: TRBD1
J: TRBJ2-7
V: TRBV12-3/TRBV12-4

DNA: TGCAGTGCTAGGGATGGTCGGACCGATAATGAAAAACTGTTTTTT
CDR3: CSARDGRTDNEKLFF
size: NA
D: NA
J: TRBJ1-4
V: TRBV20-1

DNA: TGCAGTGCTAGAATCGACCCGAACACTGAAGCTTTCTTT
CDR3: CSARIDPNTEAFF
size: NA
D: NA
J: TRBJ1-1
V: TRBV20-1

DNA: TGTGCCAGCAGTTGGGGCAGGGAAGACTATGGCTACACCTTC
CDR3: CASSWGREDYGYTF
size: many
D: NA
J: TRBJ1-2
V: TRBV6-2/TRBV6-3

DNA: TGCGCCAGCAGTAGGGACAGGGGGCTCGACTATGGCTACACCTTC
CDR3: CASSRDRGLDYGYTF
size: NA
D: TRBD1
J: TRBJ1-2
V: TRBV5-1

DNA: TGTGCCAGCACCTTACTGGACAGGCAAATAGGTGAGCAGTTCTTC
CDR3: CASTLLDRQIGEQFF
size: NA
D: TRBD1
J: TRBJ2-1
V: TRBV9

DNA: TGTGCCAGCAGCGTACAGGGGGCGGAGGGGACCCAGTACTTC
CDR3: CASSVQGAEGTQYF
size: NA
D: TRBD1
J: TRBJ2-5
V: TRBV7-2

DNA: TGTGCCAGCAGCGACCGCCAAATGGGGTACCAAGAGACCCAGTACTTC
CDR3: CASSDRQMGYQETQYF
size: once
D: NA
J: TRBJ2-5
V: TRBV7-2

DNA: TGTGCCAGCAGCACGGGGTTGGCTAGTCGTGAAAAACTGTTTTTT
CDR3: CASSTGLASREKLFF
size: NA
D: NA
J: TRBJ1-4
V: TRBV9

DNA: TGTGCCAGCAGTGGGCTACTGGGCAATGAGCAGTTCTTC
CDR3: CASSGLLGNEQFF
size: many
D: NA
J: TRBJ2-1
V: TRBV7-9

DNA: TGTGCCAGCAGCCCAGTGTATAGCACAGATACGCAGTATTTT
CDR3: CASSPVYSTDTQYF
size: many
D: NA
J: TRBJ2-3
V: TRBV4-2

DNA: TGTGCCAGCAGCTTCAGAACATCGACAACTAATGAAAAACTGTTTTTT
CDR3: CASSFRTSTTNEKLFF
size: NA
D: NA
J: TRBJ1-4
V: TRBV5-5

DNA: TGTGCCAGCAGCTCGGGGGGGGGTAAAAATGAGCAGTACTTC
CDR3: CASSSGGGKNEQYF
size: few
D: TRBD2
J: TRBJ2-5
V: TRBV4-2

DNA: TGTGCCAGCAGCTTTGGGGTTTTCGTGTCGGGACAGACAAATCAGCCCCAGCATTTT
CDR3: CASSFGVFVSGQTNQPQHF
size: few
D: TRBD1
J: TRBJ1-5
V: TRBV7-9

DNA: TGCGCCAGCAGCCCCAGAAGAGTAGCGGGGGGGTTCGCCACAGATACGCAGTATTTT
CDR3: CASSPRRVAGGFATDTQYF
size: NA
D: TRBD2
J: TRBJ2-3
V: TRBV4-3

DNA: TGTGCCAGCAGACCTAATTCAAAGAATGGGGGCGATGAGCAGTTCTTC
CDR3: CASRPNSKNGGDEQFF
size: NA
D: NA
J: TRBJ2-1
V: TRBV27

DNA: TGCAGTGCTAGAGAGGGAGGGAGCACTGAAGCTTTCTTT
CDR3: CSAREGGSTEAFF
size: few
D: NA
J: TRBJ1-1
V: TRBV20-1

DNA: TGCGCCAGCAGTCCGGACAGGGACGCCTACGAGCAGTACTTC
CDR3: CASSPDRDAYEQYF
size: many
D: TRBD1
J: TRBJ2-7
V: TRBV4-1

DNA: TGTGCCAGCAGTAACTACGCGGGCCCTGACTACAATGAGCAGTTCTTC
CDR3: CASSNYAGPDYNEQFF
size: NA
D: NA
J: TRBJ2-1
V: TRBV12-3/TRBV12-4

DNA: TGTGCCCATCGACAGAATACTAACTATGGCTACACCTTC
CDR3: CAHRQNTNYGYTF
size: NA
D: NA
J: TRBJ1-2
V: TRBV30